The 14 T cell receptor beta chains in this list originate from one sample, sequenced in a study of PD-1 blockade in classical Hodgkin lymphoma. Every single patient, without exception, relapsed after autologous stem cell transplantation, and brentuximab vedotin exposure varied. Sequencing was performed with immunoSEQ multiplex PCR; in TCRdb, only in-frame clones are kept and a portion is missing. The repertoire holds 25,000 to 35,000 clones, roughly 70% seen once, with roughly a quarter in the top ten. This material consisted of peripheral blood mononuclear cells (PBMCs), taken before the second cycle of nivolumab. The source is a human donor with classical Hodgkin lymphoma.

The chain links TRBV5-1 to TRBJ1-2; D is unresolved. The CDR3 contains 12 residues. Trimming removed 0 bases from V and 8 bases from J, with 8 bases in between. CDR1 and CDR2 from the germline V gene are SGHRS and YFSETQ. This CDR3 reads CASSLGSGGYTF. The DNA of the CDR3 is TGCGCCAGCAGCTTGGGGAGCGGCGGCTACACCTTC.

CDR3 bases: TGTGCAATACAGGGGGGGACCGCGGGGGAGACCCAGTACTTC. It translates to CAIQGGTAGETQYF. The chain employs TRBV6-1 and TRBJ2-5; D is perhaps TRBD1 (8 bases). CDR1 is MNHNS, CDR2 SASEGT, per germline. The CDR3 spans 14 residues.

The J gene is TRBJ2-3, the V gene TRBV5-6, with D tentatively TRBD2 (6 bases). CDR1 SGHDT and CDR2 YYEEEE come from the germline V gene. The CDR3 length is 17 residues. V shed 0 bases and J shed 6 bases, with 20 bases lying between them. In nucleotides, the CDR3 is TGTGCCAGCAGCTTGGGATGGCAGCGGGCTAAAGGGGATACGCAGTATTTT. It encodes CASSLGWQRAKGDTQYF.

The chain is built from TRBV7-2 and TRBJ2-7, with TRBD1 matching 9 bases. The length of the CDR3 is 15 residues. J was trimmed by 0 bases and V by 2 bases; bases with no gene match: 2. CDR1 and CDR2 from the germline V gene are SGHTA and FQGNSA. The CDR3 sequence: CASSLTGGISYEQYF. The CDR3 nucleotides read TGTGCCAGCAGCTTAACAGGGGGCATCTCCTACGAGCAGTACTTC.

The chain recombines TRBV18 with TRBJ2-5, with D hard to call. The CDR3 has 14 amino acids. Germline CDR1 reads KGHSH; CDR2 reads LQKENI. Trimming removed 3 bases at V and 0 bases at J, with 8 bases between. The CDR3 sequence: CASSPFTYQETQYF. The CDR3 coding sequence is TGTGCCAGCTCACCTTTCACGTACCAAGAGACCCAGTACTTC.

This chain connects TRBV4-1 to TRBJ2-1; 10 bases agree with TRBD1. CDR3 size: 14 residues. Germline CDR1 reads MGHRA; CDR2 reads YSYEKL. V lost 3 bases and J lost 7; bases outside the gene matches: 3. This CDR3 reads CASSHDRGLNEQFF. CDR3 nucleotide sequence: TGCGCCAGCAGCCATGACAGGGGGCTAAATGAGCAGTTCTTC.

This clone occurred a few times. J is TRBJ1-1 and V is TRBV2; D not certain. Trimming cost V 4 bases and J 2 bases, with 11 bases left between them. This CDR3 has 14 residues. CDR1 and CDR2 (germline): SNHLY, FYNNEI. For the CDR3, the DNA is TGTGCCAGCAGTGTCGGATTGAGTAACACTGAAGCTTTCTTT. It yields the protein CASSVGLSNTEAFF. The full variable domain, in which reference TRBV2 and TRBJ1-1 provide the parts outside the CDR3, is EPEVTQTPSHQVTQMGQEVILRCVPISNHLYFYWYRQILGQKVEFLVSFYNNEISEKSEIFDDQFSVERPDGSNFTLKIRSTKLEDSAMYFCASSVGLSNTEAFFGQGTRLTVV.

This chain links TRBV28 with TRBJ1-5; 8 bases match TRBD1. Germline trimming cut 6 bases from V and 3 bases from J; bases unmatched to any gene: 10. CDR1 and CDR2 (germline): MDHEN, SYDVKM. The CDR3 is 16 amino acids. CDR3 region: CASSLATGVFNQPQHF. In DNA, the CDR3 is TGTGCCAGCAGCCTGGCGACAGGGGTATTCAATCAGCCCCAGCATTTT.

The CDR3, as DNA: TGTGCCAGCAGTTTATTGGGAAACACCATATATTTT. Translation: CASSLLGNTIYF. The V gene is TRBV28, the J gene TRBJ1-3; D is unresolved. The CDR3 sequence is 12 residues long. V dropped 1 base and J dropped 4 bases, with 2 bases sitting between them. In germline, CDR1 is MDHEN, CDR2 SYDVKM. The variable domain in full, with the rest retrieved from reference TRBV28 and TRBJ1-3, is DVKVTQSSRYLVKRTGEKVFLECVQDMDHENMFWYRQDPGLGLRLIYFSYDVKMKEKGDIPEGYSVSREKKERFSLILESASTNQTSMYLCASSLLGNTIYFGEGSWLTVV.

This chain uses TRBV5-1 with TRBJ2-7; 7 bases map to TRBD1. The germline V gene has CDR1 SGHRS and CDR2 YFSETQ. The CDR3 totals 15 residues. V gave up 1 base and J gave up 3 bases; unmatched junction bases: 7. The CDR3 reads CASSLRQGYLYEQYF. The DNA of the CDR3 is TGCGCCAGCAGCTTGCGACAGGGCTACCTCTACGAGCAGTACTTC.

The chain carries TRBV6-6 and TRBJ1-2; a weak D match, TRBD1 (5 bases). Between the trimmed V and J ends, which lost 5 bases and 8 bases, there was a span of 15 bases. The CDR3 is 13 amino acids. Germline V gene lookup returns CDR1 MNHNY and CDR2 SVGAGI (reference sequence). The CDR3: CASSLGDQGGYTF. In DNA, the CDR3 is TGTGCCAGCAGTCTTGGGGACCAGGGCGGCTACACCTTC.

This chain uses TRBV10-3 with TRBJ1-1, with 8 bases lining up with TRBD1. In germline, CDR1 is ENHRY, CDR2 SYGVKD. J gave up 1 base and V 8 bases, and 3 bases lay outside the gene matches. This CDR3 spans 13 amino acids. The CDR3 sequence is CAIGDRKNTEAFF. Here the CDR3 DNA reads TGTGCCATCGGGGACAGGAAGAACACTGAAGCTTTCTTT.

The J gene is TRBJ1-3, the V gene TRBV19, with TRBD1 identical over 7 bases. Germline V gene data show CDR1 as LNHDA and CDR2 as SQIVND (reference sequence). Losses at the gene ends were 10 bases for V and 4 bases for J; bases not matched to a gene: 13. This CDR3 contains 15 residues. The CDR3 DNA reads TGTGCCACCACCGTCACAGGGGCATCAGGAAACACCATATATTTT. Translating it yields CATTVTGASGNTIYF.

Written as DNA, the CDR3 is TGCGCCAGCAGCTACCTCAGACAGAGACACACCGGGGAGCTGTTTTTT. Amino acids: CASSYLRQRHTGELFF. The chain combines TRBV5-1 with TRBJ2-2, with D perhaps TRBD1 (5 bases). This CDR3 comprises 16 residues. V was trimmed by 3 bases and J by 3 bases, leaving 15 bases between them. CDR1 and CDR2 from the germline V gene are SGHRS and YFSETQ.